This T cell receptor (beta chain) was identified in a study of beta chain features in type 1 diabetes. Study context: All samples together contributed about 100,000,000 sorted cells for examination.

Expressed TCRB transcripts were sequenced after all isolated RNA was converted to cDNA. Only in-frame clones appear in the TCRdb table, and some are missing; sequencing was by immunoSEQ multiplex PCR. The sample contains more than 150,000 clones, more than 10% of which appear only once. This clone was seen more than once but under ten times. Its antigen remains unknown. Findings and limits, study-wide: For type 1 diabetes patients, VDJ junctions showed fewer insertions and more deletions.

With 4 bases removed from V and 0 bases from J, the gap between germline ends came to 7 bases. The V gene's germline CDR1 is SGHRS and CDR2 YFSETQ. This CDR3 region has 14 residues. The V call is TRBV5-1, the J call TRBJ1-4, with D uncertain. This TCR was recovered from a woman aged 18 to 35 in good health. Material for sequencing was central memory CD4+ T cells from blood. CDR3 DNA: TGCGCCAGCAGCGGCCTTTCAACTAATGAAAAACTGTTTTTT. This translates into CASSGLSTNEKLFF.